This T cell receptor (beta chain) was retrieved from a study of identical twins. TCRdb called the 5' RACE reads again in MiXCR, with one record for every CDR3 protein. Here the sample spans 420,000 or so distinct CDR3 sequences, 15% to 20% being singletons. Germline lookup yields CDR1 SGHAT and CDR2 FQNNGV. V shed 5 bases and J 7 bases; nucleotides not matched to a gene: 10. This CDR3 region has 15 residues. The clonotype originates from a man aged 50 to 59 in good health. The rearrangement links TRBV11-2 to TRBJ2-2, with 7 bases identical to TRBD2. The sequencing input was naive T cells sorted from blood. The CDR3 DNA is TGTGCCAGCAGCCCGTGGACTAGAAGCGACGGGGAGCTGTTTTTT. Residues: CASSPWTRSDGELFF.